This TCR beta chain was retrieved from a study of control samples from healthy donors and cancer patients (dated by TCRdb to 2019 to 2021). Trimming accounts for 11 bases at V and 9 bases at J, while the number of junction bases matched to no gene is 9. Measured from the cysteine to the phenylalanine, the CDR3 is 12 residues long. The retained sequence is limited to the CDR3, 36 bases, with the frame set at the first base. A note on this clone: Its antigen is unknown. No base quality information exists; no much larger clone differs at one position.

Preparation of the library involved the immunoSEQ multiplex PCR assay. What TCRdb holds here is the immuneACCESS table cut down to in-frame rearrangements. Part of the clones is not present; checked against another copy, under half of the missing clones reflect an unresolved V gene, and the others are unexplained. The sample table shows about 250,000 clones, and approximately 80% are seen once. Roughly 14% of the sample comes from the top ten. The sample taken for sequencing was PBMCs. The sequence derives from a woman aged 55 to 70 with lung cancer. The V gene is TRBV12-3 or TRBV12-4 and the J gene is TRBJ2-7; TRBD2 aligns with 11 central bases. The DNA reads TGTGCCTCCAGGGTGACTAGCGGGACGCAGTACTTC. Translated, this gives CASRVTSGTQYF.